The source of this T cell receptor (beta chain) is a study of response to subunit inactivated influenza vaccine. TCRdb itself ran the RT-PCR reads through MiXCR, one entry per CDR3 protein. This table has about 530,000 distinct CDR3 sequences, 13% appearing once. This clonotype came up many times. No antigen is known for it. General study findings and limits: Authors suggested each seasonal influenza vaccination recruits few new T cells.

The CDR3 has 18 residues. J gave up 4 bases and V 1 base, and 9 bases lay outside the gene matches. Germline V gene lookup returns CDR1 SGHAT and CDR2 FQNNGV. This TCR derives from a man aged 50-60 years who received an inactivated influenza vaccine. The sequences come from PBMCs from blood, collected roughly 46 days after vaccination. The rearrangement joins TRBV11-2 to TRBJ2-3; 12 bases align to TRBD2. Here the CDR3 DNA reads TGTGCCAGCAGCTTAGGTCTGCTAGCGGGGGGGTCCGCAGATACGCAGTATTTT. Translated, it gives CASSLGLLAGGSADTQYF.